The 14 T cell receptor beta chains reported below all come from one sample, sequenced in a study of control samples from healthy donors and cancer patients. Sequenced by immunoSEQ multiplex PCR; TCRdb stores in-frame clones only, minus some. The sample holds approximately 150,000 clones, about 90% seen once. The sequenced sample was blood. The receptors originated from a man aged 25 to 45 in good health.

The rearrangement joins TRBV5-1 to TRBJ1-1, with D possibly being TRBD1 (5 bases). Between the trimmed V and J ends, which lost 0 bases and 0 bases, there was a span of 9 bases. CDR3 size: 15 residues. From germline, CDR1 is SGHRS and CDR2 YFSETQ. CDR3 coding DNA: TGCGCCAGCAGCTTGGAGACAGCCTTGAACACTGAAGCTTTCTTT. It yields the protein CASSLETALNTEAFF.

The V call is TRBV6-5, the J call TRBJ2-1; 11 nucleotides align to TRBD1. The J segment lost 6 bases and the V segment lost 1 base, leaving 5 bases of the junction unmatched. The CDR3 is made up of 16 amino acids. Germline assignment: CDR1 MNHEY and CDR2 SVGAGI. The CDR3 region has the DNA TGTGCCAGCAGTTACTTAGGACAGGGGGCGAGCAATGAGCAGTTCTTC. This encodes CASSYLGQGASNEQFF.

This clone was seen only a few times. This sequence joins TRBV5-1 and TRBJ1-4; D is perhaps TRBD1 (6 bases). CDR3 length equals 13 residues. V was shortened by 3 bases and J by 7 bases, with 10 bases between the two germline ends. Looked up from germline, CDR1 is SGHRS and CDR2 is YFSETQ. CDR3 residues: CASSSAGAEKLFF. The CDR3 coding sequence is TGCGCCAGCAGCTCCGCAGGGGCTGAAAAACTGTTTTTT.

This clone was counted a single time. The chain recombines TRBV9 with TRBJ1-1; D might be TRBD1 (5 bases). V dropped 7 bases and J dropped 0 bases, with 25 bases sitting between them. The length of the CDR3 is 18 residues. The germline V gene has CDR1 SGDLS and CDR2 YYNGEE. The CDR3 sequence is CASVGPRDFSLMNTEAFF. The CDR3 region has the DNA TGTGCCAGCGTGGGGCCTCGGGATTTTAGTCTCATGAACACTGAAGCTTTCTTT.

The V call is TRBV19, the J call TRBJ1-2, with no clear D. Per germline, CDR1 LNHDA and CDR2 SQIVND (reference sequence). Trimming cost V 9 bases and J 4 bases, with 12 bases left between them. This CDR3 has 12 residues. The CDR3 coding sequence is TGTGCCAGCCTTAACGGGATCTATGGCTACACCTTC. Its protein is CASLNGIYGYTF.

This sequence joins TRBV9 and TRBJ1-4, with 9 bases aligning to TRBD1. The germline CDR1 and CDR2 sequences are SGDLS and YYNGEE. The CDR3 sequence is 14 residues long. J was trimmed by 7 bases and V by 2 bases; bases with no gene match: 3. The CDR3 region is CASSVTGGGEKLFF. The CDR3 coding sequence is TGTGCCAGCAGCGTCACAGGGGGCGGTGAAAAACTGTTTTTT.

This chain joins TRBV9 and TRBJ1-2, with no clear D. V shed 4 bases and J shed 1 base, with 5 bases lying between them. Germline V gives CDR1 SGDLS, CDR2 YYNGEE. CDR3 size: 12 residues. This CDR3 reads CASSTDNYGYTF. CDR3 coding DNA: TGTGCCAGCAGCACTGATAACTATGGCTACACCTTC. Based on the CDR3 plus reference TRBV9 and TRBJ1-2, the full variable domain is DSGVTQTPKHLITATGQRVTLRCSPRSGDLSVYWYQQSLDQGLQFLIQYYNGEERAKGNILERFSAQQFPDLHSELNLSSLELGDSALYFCASSTDNYGYTFGSGTRLTVV.

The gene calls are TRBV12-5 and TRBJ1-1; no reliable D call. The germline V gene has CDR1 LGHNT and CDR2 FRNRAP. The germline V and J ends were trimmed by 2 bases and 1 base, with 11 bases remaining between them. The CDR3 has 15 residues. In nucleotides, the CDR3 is TGTGCTAGTGGTTTGCCCTGGGTTGGGAACACTGAAGCTTTCTTT. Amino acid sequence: CASGLPWVGNTEAFF.

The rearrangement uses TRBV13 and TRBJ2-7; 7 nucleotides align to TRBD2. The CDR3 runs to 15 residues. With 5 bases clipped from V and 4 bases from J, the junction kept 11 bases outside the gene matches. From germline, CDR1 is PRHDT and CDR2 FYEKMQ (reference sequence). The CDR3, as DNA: TGTGCCAGCAGCCCAGAGGGCGGGGGAGTTTACGAGCAGTACTTC. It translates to CASSPEGGGVYEQYF.

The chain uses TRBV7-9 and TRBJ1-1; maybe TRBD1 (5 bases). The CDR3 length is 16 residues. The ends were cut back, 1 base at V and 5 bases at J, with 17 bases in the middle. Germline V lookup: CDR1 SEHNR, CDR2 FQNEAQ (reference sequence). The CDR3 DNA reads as TGTGCCAGCAGCTTAGATCCGGGGCTACGAAGGACTGAAGCTTTCTTT. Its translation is CASSLDPGLRRTEAFF.

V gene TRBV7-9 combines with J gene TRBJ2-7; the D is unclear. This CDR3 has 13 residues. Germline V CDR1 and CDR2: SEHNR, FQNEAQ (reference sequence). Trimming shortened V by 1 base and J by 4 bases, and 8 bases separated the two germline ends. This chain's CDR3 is CASSLGSEYEQYF. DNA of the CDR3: TGTGCCAGCAGCTTAGGGTCCGAGTACGAGCAGTACTTC.

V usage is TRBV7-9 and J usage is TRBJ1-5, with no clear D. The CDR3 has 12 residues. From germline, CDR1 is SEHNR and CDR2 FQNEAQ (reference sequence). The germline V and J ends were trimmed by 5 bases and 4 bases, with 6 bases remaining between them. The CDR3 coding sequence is TGTGCCAGCAGCGCCCTAAATCAGCCCCAGCATTTT. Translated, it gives CASSALNQPQHF. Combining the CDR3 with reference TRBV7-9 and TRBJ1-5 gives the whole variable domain DTGVSQNPRHKITKRGQNVTFRCDPISEHNRLYWYRQTLGQGPEFLTYFQNEAQLEKSRLLSDRFSAERPKGSFSTLEIQRTEQGDSAMYLCASSALNQPQHFGDGTRLSIL.

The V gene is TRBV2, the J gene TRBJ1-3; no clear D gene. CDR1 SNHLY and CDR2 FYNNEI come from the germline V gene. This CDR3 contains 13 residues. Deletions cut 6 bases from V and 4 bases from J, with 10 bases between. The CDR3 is CASRRGGGNTIYF. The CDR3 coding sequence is TGTGCCAGCAGAAGAGGTGGGGGAAACACCATATATTTT.

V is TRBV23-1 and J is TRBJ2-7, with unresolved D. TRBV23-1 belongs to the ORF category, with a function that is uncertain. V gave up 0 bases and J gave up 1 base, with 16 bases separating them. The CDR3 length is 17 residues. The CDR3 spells CASSQSRASEKSYEQYF. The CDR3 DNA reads TGCGCCAGCAGTCAATCTAGGGCCTCCGAAAAGTCCTACGAGCAGTACTTC.